Given below is one T cell receptor beta chain in context. Its antigen is unknown. The data stem from a study of T cell repertoires and HLA-DP antigens. Measured with immunoSEQ multiplex PCR; TCRdb has only the in-frame clones, and not every one. This sample carries over 100,000 clones, about 91% of them seen once, and the ten largest clones take about 0.27%. Germline assignment: CDR1 ENHRY and CDR2 SYGVKD. Trimming took 6 bases from V and 0 from J; bases not matched to a gene: 3. The CDR3 extends over 15 amino acids. Study-wide results and limits: Against both alloantigens, CD137+ clonality was similar, roughly 0.42.

V gene TRBV10-3 combines with J gene TRBJ2-1; 9 positions agree with TRBD1. The sequenced sample was CD4+ T cells from PBMCs. The origin of this receptor is a woman aged 18 to 35 in good health and CMV-seronegative. CDR3 nucleotides: TGTGCCATCAGCAGACAGGGGGGCTCCTACAATGAGCAGTTCTTC. Translation: CAISRQGGSYNEQFF.